This T cell receptor beta chain stems from a study of blood T cell repertoires in COVID-19. Data came from immunoSEQ multiplex PCR; TCRdb stores just in-frame clones and leaves some out. The sample lists 150,000 or so clones; approximately 90% were seen once. Cohorts were determined from participant-reported clinical history. Germline CDR1 reads SGHRS; CDR2 reads YFSETQ. The junction had 3 bases not matched to a gene; V was cut back by 0 bases and J by 1 base. The CDR3 has 15 amino acids. The chain uses TRBV5-1 and TRBJ1-1; 7 bases match TRBD1. Input material: PBMCs or T cells enriched from blood (not recorded which). The TCR originated in a woman aged 45-65 years who had recovered from COVID-19. The CDR3 loop reads CASSLDRGGNTEAFF. CDR3 in DNA: TGCGCCAGCAGCTTGGACAGGGGTGGGAACACTGAAGCTTTCTTT.